This TCR beta chain comes out of a study of blood T cell repertoires in COVID-19. In the study overall: Spain, Italy and the United States supplied samples that represented acute and convalescent COVID-19.

Original processing notes: How many nucleated cells were present was estimated from reference gene primer amplification. Profiling relied on immunoSEQ multiplex PCR, and the TCRdb table lists in-frame clones only, not all of them. Clonal size and the V and J genes are those of that table, whereas D and trimming came from the DNA. The table lists about 110,000 clones, more than 65% of them singletons. The CDR3 totals 14 residues. Germline CDR1 SGHVS, CDR2 FQNEAQ. V gave up 2 bases and J gave up 0 bases, with 7 bases separating them. There are a few counts of this clone. The clonotype comes from a woman of 80 years or more with acute or convalescent COVID-19. This chain uses TRBV7-8 with TRBJ1-1, with D unclear. The sequencing sample was made of peripheral blood. The CDR3 sequence: CASSLPVLNTEAFF. The CDR3 DNA reads TGTGCCAGCAGCTTACCAGTTTTGAACACTGAAGCTTTCTTT.